This record covers a single T cell receptor beta chain. This sample is part of a study of CD8+CD57+ T cells in acquired aplastic anemia. The sequenced patients had an expansion of CD8+CD57+ cells seen by flow cytometry. Germline V CDR1 and CDR2: SEHNR, FQNEAQ (reference sequence). CDR3 length: 15 amino acids. V gave up 6 bases and J gave up 5 bases, with 19 bases separating them. Genomic DNA templated the TCR beta VDJ and CDR3 profiling. TCRdb analysed the reads with MiXCR anew, one entry per CDR3 protein. The profile shows a few hundred thousand distinct CDR3 sequences, roughly 61% of them singletons.

The TCR sequence derives from a human donor with aplastic anemia. The V gene is TRBV7-9, the J gene TRBJ1-1, with D maybe TRBD1 (5 bases). The source material was sorted CD4+, CD8+, or CD8+CD57+ T cells (not recorded which) from PBMCs. CDR3 sequence reads: CASRSPGPTVTEAFF. The CDR3 region has the DNA TGTGCCAGCAGGTCACCGGGACCGACGGTAACTGAAGCTTTCTTT.